This is a list of T cell receptor beta chains from one sample in a study of T cell responses to AZD1222 COVID-19 vaccine. The method was immunoSEQ multiplex PCR; TCRdb's version includes in-frame clones alone and lacks a portion of them. The table has just over 60,000 clones, over 60% seen once. The sample here was peripheral blood, taken on day 0 of AZD1222 vaccination. The source is an adult in good health. CDR3s leave out the opening cysteine and the closing phenylalanine or tryptophan. Size is stated for part of the rows, as once, few or many counts, or as a class when the clone is expanded.

abundance | j_gene | v_gene | CDR3aa
NA | TRBJ1-2 | TRBV7-2 | ASSPLGGAGGYT
NA | TRBJ1-1 | TRBV7-8 | ASSPDFYTEAF
NA | TRBJ1-1 | TRBV19 | ASSIRMNTEAF
once | TRBJ2-1 | TRBV7-2 | ASRPPRQGPHNEQF
NA | TRBJ2-7 | TRBV2 | ASSEVTGVSYEQY
NA | TRBJ1-1 | TRBV5-1 | ASADGAENTEAF
few | TRBJ1-1 | TRBV7-9 | ASSHPTGSPLEAF
NA | TRBJ1-6 | TRBV10-2 | ASSDFRGNSPLH
NA | TRBJ2-1 | TRBV19 | ASSIRSSGDGEQF
NA | TRBJ1-2 | TRBV7-9 | ASSSESDSRGYT
NA | TRBJ2-7 | TRBV7-2 | ASSLGVGSYEQY
NA | TRBJ1-2 | TRBV3-1/TRBV3-2 | ASSQEIGLKGYT
NA | TRBJ1-2 | TRBV10-3 | AISEIGQLDGYT
NA | TRBJ1-2 | TRBV4-3 | ASSPSVAREDGYT
NA | TRBJ2-5 | TRBV7-7 | ASSLADRGLTSGGSPVGTQY
NA | TRBJ2-3 | TRBV6-2/TRBV6-3 | ASSYQVQEFTDTQY
NA | TRBJ2-6 | TRBV28 | ASSSSGANVLT
NA | TRBJ1-6 | TRBV5-1 | ASGQGIRNSPLH
NA | TRBJ2-4 | TRBV6-2/TRBV6-3 | ASSYWWGGQNIQY
NA | TRBJ2-7 | TRBV15 | ATSDYHSYEQY
NA | TRBJ1-6 | TRBV6-5 | ATHPASSYNSPLH
NA | TRBJ2-1 | TRBV27 | ASSLSVYNEQF
NA | TRBJ1-3 | TRBV5-4 | ASSSGGGVIGNTIY
NA | TRBJ2-1 | TRBV7-2 | ASSLSIRQF
NA | TRBJ1-2 | TRBV5-6 | ASSPAGTAIGGYT
NA | TRBJ1-5 | TRBV2 | AIGGSDQPQH
NA | TRBJ1-5 | TRBV7-9 | ASSLGQRGNQPQH
NA | TRBJ1-1 | TRBV28 | ASSLTGNTEAF
NA | TRBJ2-7 | TRBV28 | ASSVTYEQY
NA | TRBJ1-3 | TRBV5-1 | ASPSPLTGAPTTSGNTIY
NA | TRBJ1-3 | TRBV19 | ASKGETGNTIY
NA | TRBJ1-5 | TRBV10-2 | ASRQGQRPQH
NA | TRBJ2-2 | TRBV3-1/TRBV3-2 | ASSQDHRVRDTGELF
NA | TRBJ1-2 | TRBV5-4 | ASSLPGASNYGYT
NA | TRBJ2-1 | TRBV7-8 | ASSRDLVANEQF
NA | TRBJ2-5 | TRBV6-2/TRBV6-3 | ASSYGDQETQY
NA | TRBJ1-3 | TRBV9 | ASSAFGTSGNTIY
NA | TRBJ1-2 | TRBV7-2 | ASSPQGQGALGYT
NA | TRBJ1-4 | TRBV5-4 | ASSLDMSLEKLF
NA | TRBJ2-5 | TRBV7-9 | ASSLAGGQETQY
NA | TRBJ2-3 | TRBV11-2 | ASRVAGGPDTDTQY
NA | TRBJ2-3 | TRBV12-3/TRBV12-4 | ASSLKSQATQY
NA | TRBJ1-5 | TRBV28 | ASKAPTGNQPQH
NA | TRBJ1-1 | TRBV13 | ASSLAAGNTEAF
NA | TRBJ2-3 | TRBV10-3 | ATGSGKGGTDTQY
NA | TRBJ1-2 | TRBV29-1 | SVEDGRGRSYT
once | TRBJ2-1 | TRBV7-8 | ASSFRRTDDEQF
NA | TRBJ2-7 | TRBV6-5 | ASSTGLTYEQY
NA | TRBJ1-6 | TRBV5-1 | ASSFGPGTENSPLH
NA | TRBJ2-2 | TRBV2 | ASGETGELF
few | TRBJ2-7 | TRBV29-1 | SVYRDASSYEQY
few | TRBJ2-3 | TRBV27 | ASSPGGTRGGRDTDTQY
NA | TRBJ2-2 | TRBV4-1 | ASSDTHKNTGELF
NA | TRBJ2-3 | TRBV4-3 | ASSQGLVLTDTQY
NA | TRBJ2-5 | TRBV28 | ASSFLAGGQETQY
NA | TRBJ1-1 | TRBV10-2 | ASREGLNTEAF
NA | TRBJ2-3 | TRBV9 | ASSPLGTASDTQY